The clone carrying this T cell receptor beta chain was counted a single time. What it binds is unknown. The donors formed part of the approximately 120-subject validation cohort, distinct from the approximately 670-subject first cohort. The record originates from a study of cytomegalovirus exposure and HLA in healthy donors. Study conclusions and caveats: TCR beta chains numbering 164 were designated cytomegalovirus-associated. Across donors, most TCRs were seen rarely, yet some public ones were widespread. Testing in vitro showed a few CMV-associated chains specific for CMV antigens.

Measured with immunoSEQ multiplex PCR; TCRdb has only the in-frame clones, and not every one. The data contain 230,000 or so clones, around 88% of them singletons. Looked up from germline, CDR1 is SGHRS and CDR2 is YFSETQ. Losses at the gene ends were 0 bases for V and 1 base for J; bases not matched to a gene: 0. The length of the CDR3 is 14 residues. Sequenced input: PBMCs. The sequence came from a woman between 18 and 29 years old in good health and CMV-seronegative. The chain couples TRBV5-1 to TRBJ2-5; 7 bases map to TRBD1. The DNA for the CDR3 is TGCGCCAGCAGCTTGGGGGACAGCCAAGAGACCCAGTACTTC. Translating gives CASSLGDSQETQYF.